This T cell receptor beta chain was captured in a study of immune evolution from preneoplasia to lung adenocarcinoma (TCRdb year 2021). Turning to the overall study: HLA loss of heterozygosity was observed in around 7.5%, 14% and 36% of AIS, MIA and ADC lesions, respectively, and was not observed in any AAH lesions. The study profiled immune contexture across lung adenocarcinoma precursors and invasive adenocarcinoma using immune gene expression, TCR sequencing and multiplex immunofluorescence. Class I HLA alleles were inferred from exome data with POLYSOLVER, and allele-specific HLA loss was detected with LOHHLA. The sample size depended on which specimens were available, not on a prior power calculation. Resected precursor lesions (AAH, AIS, MIA) and invasive adenocarcinomas were each compared against paired morphologically normal lung tissue. The overall cohort was made up of 45 to 60 patients with pulmonary nodules who had surgical resection. The immune data were combined with whole exome sequencing and methylation data from the same cohort of nodules. According to the study, roughly 110 samples were used for TCR sequencing. TCR sequencing data came from approximately 56 patients. Results and caveats for the whole study, not just this receptor: Clonality was highest in normal lung, while later-stage lesions appeared to have lower clonality but higher T cell density and diversity. The highest top T cell clone frequencies were observed in normal lung, and a progressive decrease in top T cell clone frequencies appeared to occur from AAH through AIS, MIA and invasive adenocarcinoma. KRAS-mutant nodules showed the highest T cell clonality compared with EGFR-mutant or double wild-type lesions. Findings were based on association rather than direct causation; larger cohorts with long-term follow-up and longitudinal biopsies were deemed needed. All patients were from Japan and China, so applicability to Western populations was uncertain.

TCR beta CDR3 regions were sequenced from DNA using the immunoSEQ hsTCRbeta Kit. The original pipeline was this. The ImmunoSEQ Analyzer was used to analyse the TCR sequencing data. T cell clonality was defined as 1 minus Pielou's evenness computed on productive rearrangements. To measure T cell diversity, the inverse Simpson index was applied to productive templates. T cell density was defined as TCR beta template counts normalized to usable DNA, with usable DNA estimated by amplifying and sequencing housekeeping genes. Two-sided Kruskal-Wallis tests were used to compare TCR metrics across histologic stages. TCRdb carries this immuneACCESS record with in-frame sequences only. Its versions omit some clonotypes, under half of them owing to an unresolved V gene in the studies checked, with the rest unexplained. V and J calls and clone size are as listed in that table; D and trimming were resolved from the DNA. The sample table holds 16,000 or so clones, of which approximately 86% were seen once. The ten largest clonotypes hold 2.5% to 3% of the sample.

Patients underwent resection in Japan or China between the mid-2010s and the late 2010s. The histologic diagnosis of each case was independently confirmed on H&E slides by two lung cancer pathologists. To enrich premalignant or tumor cells for nucleic acid extraction, macro-dissection was performed after pathologic assessment. The AllPrep DNA/RNA FFPE Kit was used to isolate DNA from FFPE tissue. Comment on this clone: The antigen it binds to is not known. No base quality information exists; no much larger clone differs at one position.

The sequenced material came from FFPE invasive lung adenocarcinoma tissue. The meaning of the sample's cell subset or site label: frankly invasive lung adenocarcinoma (ADC). This clonotype was obtained from a person aged 70 to 79 with invasive lung adenocarcinoma.

The DNA sequence is given as TGTGCCTGGAGTCTTGCGACTAGCGGGAGGATCAATGAGCAGTTCTTC. This translates into CAWSLATSGRINEQFF. The rearranged segments are TRBV30 and TRBJ2-1, with 13 middle bases fitting TRBD2. CDR1 and CDR2, looked up from the germline V gene (reference sequence), are GTSNPN and SVGIG. From V the trimming removes 2 bases and from J it removes 6 bases, while the gene matches leave 7 bases of the junction unaccounted for. The CDR3 starts with the cysteine, ends with the phenylalanine, and has 16 residues. Only the CDR3 portion is preserved as DNA: 48 bases, with reading frame beginning at the first base.